These 19 T cell receptor beta chains originate from one sample sequenced in a study of blood T cell repertoires in COVID-19. Measured with immunoSEQ multiplex PCR; TCRdb has only the in-frame clones, and not every one. This sample carries around 120,000 clones, roughly 90% of them seen once, and the ten largest clones take approximately 3.7%. Material: peripheral blood. These receptors all come from a man aged 45 to 65 with active COVID-19.

This chain links TRBV27 with TRBJ1-2, with D possibly matching TRBD1 (5 bases). This CDR3 is built from 15 residues. The ends were cut back, 0 bases at V and 6 bases at J, with 14 bases in the middle. Per the germline V gene, CDR1 is MNHEY and CDR2 is SMNVEV (reference sequence). The CDR3 DNA follows: TGTGCCAGCAGTTTATCGGTTCCAGGGCTCAATGGCTACACCTTC. Its protein is CASSLSVPGLNGYTF.

The V and J genes are TRBV24-1 and TRBJ2-2; TRBD1 might be the D (6 bases). There are 15 residues in the CDR3. The V gene's germline CDR1 is KGHDR and CDR2 SFDVKD. Trimming took 3 bases from V and 1 from J, leaving 8 bases between them. The CDR3 loop is CATSDPGQNTGELFF. The CDR3 nucleotides read TGTGCCACCAGTGATCCGGGACAGAACACCGGGGAGCTGTTTTTT.

DNA of the CDR3: TGTGCCAGCATAGAGGTGGCAGGGAGGTACGCCCCAGCTTTCTTT. Its protein is CASIEVAGRYAPAFF. The V call is TRBV7-8, the J call TRBJ1-1, with a possible D match to TRBD1 (5 bases). CDR3 length equals 15 residues. V was clipped by 7 bases and J by 10 bases, with 25 bases between them. The V gene's germline CDR1 is SGHVS and CDR2 FQNEAQ. The full variable domain, with the rest looked up from reference TRBV7-8 and TRBJ1-1, is GAGVSQSPRYKVAKRGQDVALRCDPISGHVSLFWYQQALGQGPEFLTYFQNEAQLDKSGLPSDRFFAERPEGSVSTLKIQRTQQEDSAVYLCASIEVAGRYAPAFFGQGTRLTVV.

This clone was seen only a few times. The chain recombines TRBV6-1 with TRBJ2-5; 10 positions agree with TRBD2. CDR3 size: 16 residues. Germline CDR1 MNHNS, CDR2 SASEGT. Trimming took 3 bases from V and 2 from J; bases not matched to a gene: 6. Here the CDR3 reads CASSEFGLAVQETQYF. CDR3 sequence (DNA): TGTGCCAGCAGTGAGTTCGGACTAGCGGTACAAGAGACCCAGTACTTC.

The chain uses TRBV2 and TRBJ1-5; no definite D call. V lost 7 bases, J lost 0 bases, and 13 bases lay in between. CDR1 SNHLY and CDR2 FYNNEI come from the germline V gene. This CDR3 is built from 15 residues. The CDR3 DNA reads as TGTGCCAGCAAAAAGGAGTCTTATAGCAATCAGCCCCAGCATTTT. This translates into CASKKESYSNQPQHF.

The J gene is TRBJ1-3, the V gene TRBV4-2; 10 bases are shared with TRBD1. Germline V gives CDR1 LGHNA, CDR2 YNFKEQ. The CDR3 has 15 residues. With V trimmed by 1 base and J by 7 bases, 4 bases remained unmatched. CDR3 DNA: TGTGCCAGCAGCCAAGCGCGGGGACAGGGGAACACCATATATTTT. Translating gives CASSQARGQGNTIYF.

This chain links TRBV6-5 with TRBJ2-7, with 9 bases that match TRBD1. The CDR3 is 16 amino acids. Unmatched junction bases numbered 8, after V lost 4 bases and J lost 1 base. Looked up from germline, CDR1 is MNHEY and CDR2 is SVGAGI. DNA for the CDR3: TGTGCCAGCAGTTGGGGACAGGGTAGAAGGTCCTACGAGCAGTACTTC. This translates into CASSWGQGRRSYEQYF.

This clone was recorded once. The chain carries TRBV3-1 (or the pseudogene TRBV3-2) and TRBJ2-1, with 7 bases fitting TRBD2. V was clipped by 4 bases and J by 0 bases; unmatched bases: 6. The germline V gene has CDR1 LGHDT and CDR2 YNNKEL (reference sequence). CDR3 length: 16 amino acids. The CDR3 region has the DNA TGTGCCAGCAGCCCTAGCTGGGGGGGCTCCTACAATGAGCAGTTCTTC. Translating gives CASSPSWGGSYNEQFF.

V is TRBV5-5 and J is TRBJ1-1; 7 bases are a match to TRBD1. CDR3 size: 14 residues. The ends lost 1 base at V and 5 bases at J; junction bases unmatched: 5. Germline CDR1 and CDR2: SGHKS and YYEKEE (reference sequence). The CDR3 spells CASSLRTGTTEAFF. Written as DNA, the CDR3 is TGTGCCAGCAGCTTGAGGACAGGCACGACTGAAGCTTTCTTT.

This chain connects TRBV5-1 to TRBJ1-1; TRBD1 is a possible D gene (5 bases). The CDR3 totals 13 residues. From germline, CDR1 is SGHRS and CDR2 YFSETQ. Trimming took off 6 bases at V and 4 bases at J, with 13 bases between the two ends. The CDR3 sequence: CASTLIQGTEAFF. The CDR3 coding sequence is TGCGCCAGCACCCTGATCCAGGGCACTGAAGCTTTCTTT.

Only a few counts were recorded for this clone. J is TRBJ1-4 and V is TRBV4-1; tentative D call: TRBD1 (6 bases). Germline V gives CDR1 MGHRA, CDR2 YSYEKL. The CDR3 runs 16 residues. V was shortened by 4 bases and J by 8 bases, with 20 bases between the two germline ends. DNA for the CDR3: TGCGCCAGCAGCCGGAACCCACAGGGTGGAGAAGAAAAACTGTTTTTT. This codes for CASSRNPQGGEEKLFF.

The V and J genes are TRBV5-8 and TRBJ2-1, with a possible D match to TRBD2 (6 bases). The germline V and J ends were trimmed by 4 bases and 0 bases, with 11 bases remaining between them. CDR3 length: 15 amino acids. The germline CDR1 and CDR2 sequences are SGHTS and YDEGEE. For the CDR3, the DNA is TGTGCCAGCAGCGTAGGAGGGAGCTCCTACAATGAGCAGTTCTTC. It yields the protein CASSVGGSSYNEQFF.

This sequence joins TRBV10-1 and TRBJ2-2; tentatively, D is TRBD2 (5 bases). Germline CDR1 and CDR2: WNHNN and SYGVQD (reference sequence). The CDR3 has 15 amino acids. V was shortened by 5 bases and J by 5 bases, with 15 bases between the two germline ends. Written as DNA, the CDR3 is TGCGCCAGCAGTCCTCGGAGGCTTGGGACCGGGGAGCTGTTTTTT. Protein sequence: CASSPRRLGTGELFF.

The J gene is TRBJ1-3, the V gene TRBV9, with 11 bases matching TRBD1. Per the germline V gene, CDR1 is SGDLS and CDR2 is YYNGEE. The CDR3 contains 15 residues. V lost 3 bases to trimming and J lost 9 bases; unmatched junction nucleotides: 8. CDR3 amino acids: CASSAGTGGLGTIYF. The CDR3 DNA follows: TGTGCCAGCAGCGCCGGGACAGGGGGATTGGGCACCATATATTTT.

The chain links TRBV11-2 to TRBJ1-1; TRBD1 might be the D (6 bases). CDR3 length: 18 amino acids. In germline, CDR1 is SGHAT, CDR2 FQNNGV. V was clipped by 0 bases and J by 4 bases, with 21 bases between them. The CDR3 coding sequence is TGTGCCAGCAGCTTAGATCTAAACGAGGGGGTTGGTGGCACTGAAGCTTTCTTT. Translated, it gives CASSLDLNEGVGGTEAFF.

This chain uses TRBV6-5 with TRBJ2-1, with TRBD2 as a possible D gene (6 bases). The CDR3 loop spans 13 amino acids. CDR1 is MNHEY, CDR2 SVGAGI, per germline. V was clipped by 4 bases and J by 11 bases, with 15 bases between them. The CDR3 loop is CASSFRRDLKQFF. The CDR3 DNA sequence: TGTGCCAGCAGTTTCCGCCGGGACTTAAAGCAGTTCTTC.

The chain recombines TRBV14 with TRBJ2-1; the match to TRBD2 covers 12 bases. The V gene's germline CDR1 is SGHDN and CDR2 FVKESK. The CDR3 has 16 residues. V dropped 1 base and J dropped 9; count of bases not matched to a gene: 7. CDR3 nucleotide sequence: TGTGCCAGCAGCCAAGTGAGGGCTAGCGGGAGGGGTGAGCAGTTCTTC. It translates to CASSQVRASGRGEQFF. Together with reference TRBV14 and TRBJ2-1, the CDR3 gives the full variable domain: EAGVTQFPSHSVIEKGQTVTLRCDPISGHDNLYWYRRVMGKEIKFLLHFVKESKQDESGMPNNRFLAERTGGTYSTLKVQPAELEDSGVYFCASSQVRASGRGEQFFGPGTRLTVL.

The chain recombines TRBV5-6 with TRBJ2-7; 9 bases are a match to TRBD1. J lost 6 bases, V lost 5 bases, and 12 bases had no gene match. CDR3 size: 15 residues. Germline CDR1 reads SGHDT; CDR2 reads YYEEEE. The CDR3 DNA is TGTGCCAGCAGATATGGGACAGGGAGCAGCAGCGAGCAGTACGTC. The encoded protein is CASRYGTGSSSEQYV.

The chain links TRBV6-5 to TRBJ1-2, with 9 bases aligning to TRBD1. V lost 5 bases, J lost 4 bases, and 5 bases stayed unmatched. Germline assignment: CDR1 MNHEY and CDR2 SVGAGI. This CDR3 contains 14 residues. CDR3 in amino acids: CASSPGQGSYGYTF. CDR3 nucleotides: TGTGCCAGCAGTCCTGGACAGGGGAGCTATGGCTACACCTTC.